The rows below give T cell receptor beta chains drawn from one sample of a study of T cells after yellow fever vaccination. TCRdb processed the 5' RACE reads anew with MiXCR; each CDR3 protein has one entry. Here the sample spans approximately 58,000 distinct CDR3 sequences, 5.7% being singletons. The specimen comprised PBMCs, either bulk or a sorted T-cell subset (CD4+, CD8+, memory, or dextramer-sorted; not recorded which), sampled on the day of the yellow fever booster vaccination. The receptor set was obtained from a man younger than 30 who received the YFV17D yellow fever vaccine. Each CDR3 is given with its conserved first and last residue. The D gene is left open where the match is weak. Clone sizes are given selectively: once, few, many, or a class where the clone is expanded.

cdr3_length	v_call	clone_size	j_call	d_call	cdr3_aa	cdr3_nt
16	TRBV6-5	many	TRBJ1-4	-	CASRFTGIATNEKLFF	TGTGCCAGCAGGTTTACAGGGATTGCAACTAATGAAAAACTGTTTTTT
13	TRBV2	many	TRBJ2-1	TRBD1	CANRDRGYNEQFF	TGTGCCAATAGGGACAGGGGGTACAATGAGCAGTTCTTC
12	TRBV6-5	many	TRBJ2-2	-	CASSYVPGELFF	TGTGCCAGCAGTTACGTCCCCGGGGAGCTGTTTTTT
17	TRBV5-1	few	TRBJ1-6	-	CASSSTSGGSYNSPLHF	TGCGCCAGCAGCTCGACCAGCGGTGGCTCCTATAATTCACCCCTCCACTTT
16	TRBV7-2	many	TRBJ2-2	-	CASSPLGTGNTGELFF	TGTGCCAGCAGCCCCCTCGGGACGGGGAACACCGGGGAGCTGTTTTTT
14	TRBV24-1	many	TRBJ2-2	-	CATSDSDRPWVVFF	TGTGCCACCAGTGATTCGGACAGACCCTGGGTCGTGTTTTTT
14	TRBV7-9	many	TRBJ1-2	-	CASSLGAGLYGYTF	TGTGCCAGCAGCTTAGGGGCGGGGTTATATGGCTACACCTTC
13	TRBV7-7	many	TRBJ1-1	-	CASSQDRNTEAFF	TGTGCCAGCAGCCAAGACAGGAACACTGAAGCTTTCTTT
16	TRBV20-1	many	TRBJ2-1	TRBD2	CSAQGRRGGPYNEQFF	TGCAGTGCCCAAGGACGGCGGGGGGGTCCCTACAATGAGCAGTTCTTC
15	TRBV19	-	TRBJ1-5	-	CASSPQSTSNQPQHF	TGTGCCAGTAGTCCCCAGAGCACTAGCAATCAGCCCCAGCATTTT
17	TRBV11-2	few	TRBJ2-3	-	CASSPRSSRVSADTQYF	TGTGCCAGCAGCCCCCGGAGTAGCAGAGTAAGCGCAGATACGCAGTATTTT